These T cell receptor beta chains were read from a single sample in a study of response to subunit inactivated influenza vaccine. One entry per CDR3 protein results from TCRdb running MiXCR on the RT-PCR reads. There are some 500,000 distinct CDR3 sequences in the sample; more than 15% occur only once, and 2.5% to 3.5% lies in the top ten. Sequences were derived from CD4+ T cells sorted from PBMCs, sampled less than 30 months after vaccination. These receptors were taken from a man aged 45 to 75 who received an inactivated influenza vaccine. The CDR3 runs from the conserved cysteine through the conserved F or W. Clone size is not always given. Where it is, it says once, few, many or a class for expanded clones.

V gene	clone size	CDR3 length	J gene	CDR3 protein
TRBV9	few	13	TRBJ2-3	CASSGNLPDTQYF
TRBV15	many	13	TRBJ2-2	CATSSTGPGELFF
TRBV6-5	NA	12	TRBJ1-2	CASSRDLYGYTF
TRBV6-1	many	14	TRBJ2-7	CASSIDGVGNEQYF
TRBV20-1	NA	15	TRBJ1-5	CSARMQGRRNQPQHF
TRBV20-1	NA	15	TRBJ1-5	CSARPSGGGNQPQHF
TRBV27	NA	15	TRBJ2-3	CASSPWGLVTDTQYF
TRBV11-2	NA	15	TRBJ2-7	CASSLTGQGSYEQYF
TRBV10-3	NA	13	TRBJ2-3	CAIRNRSTDTQYF
TRBV10-2	few	14	TRBJ2-1	CASSGAASYNEQFF
TRBV5-1	NA	16	TRBJ2-2	CASSLGQGPNTGELFF
TRBV12-3/TRBV12-4	many	13	TRBJ1-2	CASSSDISYGYTF
TRBV20-1	NA	16	TRBJ2-7	CSASDRLAGDRDEQYF
TRBV7-9	few	16	TRBJ2-6	CASSLDTNSGANVLTF
TRBV6-2/TRBV6-3	few	16	TRBJ2-7	CASSSPPAGVTYEQYF
TRBV4-1	few	13	TRBJ2-7	CASSQDGVREQYF
TRBV5-1	many	13	TRBJ2-3	CASYSVGADTQYF
TRBV4-2	few	17	TRBJ1-5	CASSQDGPALSNQPQHF
TRBV28	NA	11	TRBJ2-1	CALGRGGEQFF
TRBV4-3	NA	15	TRBJ2-3	CASSQERAGLDTQYF
TRBV6-2/TRBV6-3	few	15	TRBJ2-4	CASSRDRVAKNIQYF
TRBV24-1	NA	15	TRBJ2-3	CATSDLRGSGNTQYF
TRBV7-6	NA	12	TRBJ2-5	CASSLTYGTQYF
TRBV9	few	14	TRBJ2-1	CASSADRGNNEQFF
TRBV4-2	NA	19	TRBJ2-6	CASSQDAGGATPGANVLTF
TRBV12-3/TRBV12-4	few	15	TRBJ2-3	CASSPTYIGTDTQYF
TRBV30	few	13	TRBJ2-7	CAWSEGNIYEQYF
TRBV7-2	NA	14	TRBJ2-3	CASSWGLAGDTQYF
TRBV20-1	many	14	TRBJ1-1	CSARGQGAGTEAFF
TRBV7-8	NA	14	TRBJ1-5	CASSLDNIFKPQHF
TRBV20-1	NA	16	TRBJ1-4	CSSPGGYHALNEKLFF
TRBV9	NA	20	TRBJ2-3	CASSPPIPGQGARSTDTQYF
TRBV7-9	few	15	TRBJ2-5	CASRIGPGLQETQYF
TRBV29-1	NA	15	TRBJ2-3	CSGRYPGQGADTQYF
TRBV5-1	few	12	TRBJ2-7	CASSPHGVEQYF
TRBV20-1	many	13	TRBJ2-1	CSARDDPYNEQFF
TRBV7-2	many	17	TRBJ2-1	CASSLYLTLTRDVGQFF
TRBV10-2	many	13	TRBJ1-1	CASSSLMNTEAFF
TRBV24-1	NA	13	TRBJ2-6	CATTSPGANVLTF
TRBV6-5	NA	14	TRBJ1-1	CASSYSGKNTEAFF
TRBV4-3	few	16	TRBJ1-1	CASSRDRAKGNTEAFF
TRBV7-2	NA	13	TRBJ2-7	CASSWGRADEQYF